This entry lists 10 T cell receptor beta chains sequenced from one sample in a study of blood T cells in healthy people across ages. Together with a sample-barcoded 5' primer, a J-beta primer mix was included in a second PCR lasting roughly 7 to 11 cycles. TCRdb reprocessed the 5' RACE reads via MiXCR and lists one record per CDR3 protein. The sample lists about a million distinct CDR3 sequences, roughly 43% occurring once. Input material: blood. The source is a man aged 25-45 years in good health.

The chain is built from TRBV20-1 and TRBJ2-1; TRBD2 aligns across 10 bases. Trimming at V came to 0 bases and at J to 2 bases, leaving 4 bases not matched to a gene. Germline loops: CDR1 DFQATT, CDR2 SNEGSKA (reference sequence). This CDR3 is 16 amino acids long. CDR3 region: CSARDSSGGTYNEQFF. In DNA, the CDR3 is TGCAGTGCTAGAGACTCTAGCGGGGGCACCTACAATGAGCAGTTCTTC.

The chain has TRBV5-1 and TRBJ2-7; 7 bases match TRBD1. After removal of 5 bases from V and 1 base from J, the junction contained 6 bases not matched to a gene. Germline assignment: CDR1 SGHRS and CDR2 YFSETQ. CDR3 length equals 14 residues. CDR3 residues: CASSPMGQSYEQYF. CDR3 nucleotide sequence: TGCGCCAGCAGTCCAATGGGACAGTCCTACGAGCAGTACTTC.

The chain employs TRBV2 and TRBJ2-4; 7 bases fit TRBD2. The CDR3 runs 15 residues. V was clipped by 3 bases and J by 6 bases; unmatched bases: 8. CDR1 is SNHLY, CDR2 FYNNEI, per germline. DNA for the CDR3: TGTGCCAGCAGTGACAGGGAGGGTCGGGGAAACATTCAGTACTTC. Translation: CASSDREGRGNIQYF.

In the case of this clonotype: Relative to the germline gene, one junction end is altered; a read error may explain this. This chain joins TRBV11-2 and TRBJ2-4, with a weak D call TRBD1 (5 bases). CDR3 length: 16 amino acids. Per the germline V gene, CDR1 is SGHAT and CDR2 is FQNNGV. The CDR3 loop reads CASSLVGVRAKNIRYF. DNA for the CDR3: TGTGCCAGCAGCTTAGTAGGGGTCCGGGCCAAAAACATTCGGTACTTC.

This clonotype was seen only a few times. The genes are TRBV27 and TRBJ1-1, with a weak D call TRBD1 (5 bases). V was shortened by 8 bases and J by 1 base, with 11 bases between the two germline ends. CDR3 length: 13 residues. Germline lookup yields CDR1 MNHEY and CDR2 SMNVEV (reference sequence). Written as DNA, the CDR3 is TGTGCCAGCCATAGCAGGGAGAACACTGAAGCTTTCTTT. It is translated as CASHSRENTEAFF.

The chain links TRBV5-1 to TRBJ1-2; the match to TRBD1 covers 9 bases. V shed 4 bases and J 9 bases; nucleotides not matched to a gene: 4. This CDR3 has 12 residues. CDR1 and CDR2 from the germline V gene are SGHRS and YFSETQ. CDR3 in DNA: TGCGCCAGCAGCGGGACAGGGAGGAGCTACACCTTC. It yields the protein CASSGTGRSYTF.

CDR3 protein: CASSLRPNRAESPLHF. The DNA of the CDR3 is TGTGCCAGCAGTTTACGCCCGAACAGGGCAGAGTCACCCCTCCACTTT. The rearrangement links TRBV27 to TRBJ1-6, with D perhaps matching TRBD1 (6 bases). CDR3 size: 16 residues. V lost 2 bases to trimming and J lost 10 bases, with 18 bases between them. Germline loops: CDR1 MNHEY, CDR2 SMNVEV (reference sequence).

The genes are TRBV10-3 and TRBJ1-3; D is ambiguous. The V gene lost 9 bases and the J gene lost 0 bases, with 15 bases spanning the gap. Per the germline V gene, CDR1 is ENHRY and CDR2 is SYGVKD. There are 15 residues in the CDR3. The CDR3 DNA is TGTGCCATTTCTGAGCTAGAGCACTCTGGAAACACCATATATTTT. This translates into CAISELEHSGNTIYF.

The rearrangement links TRBV27 to TRBJ1-1; D is ambiguous. In germline, CDR1 is MNHEY, CDR2 SMNVEV (reference sequence). V was trimmed by 5 bases and J by 0 bases, leaving 7 bases between them. CDR3 size: 13 residues. The CDR3 DNA sequence: TGTGCCAGCAGTGAGATTGTGAACACTGAAGCTTTCTTT. Its protein product is CASSEIVNTEAFF.

The gene calls are TRBV7-9 and TRBJ2-1; D gene unclear. This CDR3 region has 13 residues. From germline, CDR1 is SEHNR and CDR2 FQNEAQ (reference sequence). V was shortened by 1 base and J by 8 bases, with 9 bases between the two germline ends. The CDR3 DNA is TGTGCCAGCAGCTTAGAGGATGGGGATGAGCAGTTCTTC. It specifies CASSLEDGDEQFF.